These 29 T cell receptor beta chains were sequenced from one sample in a study of T cell responses to AZD1222 COVID-19 vaccine. The data were produced by immunoSEQ multiplex PCR, yet TCRdb's version contains in-frame clones alone and is incomplete. Found here are about 85,000 clones, about 90% of them singletons; the top ten hold 16%. This specimen was peripheral blood, taken on day 0 of AZD1222 vaccination. The receptors come from an adult in good health.

V is TRBV3-1 (or the pseudogene TRBV3-2) and J is TRBJ1-1, with 7 bases lining up with TRBD1. The CDR3 totals 14 residues. Trimming took 5 bases from V and 4 from J; bases not matched to a gene: 7. CDR1 is LGHDT and CDR2 is YNNKEL in the germline V gene (reference sequence). CDR3 coding DNA: TGTGCCAGCAGCAAGGGACAGCTGTCCACTGAAGCTTTCTTT. It yields the protein CASSKGQLSTEAFF.

The rearrangement uses TRBV2 and TRBJ2-2; D is uncertain. The CDR3 runs 13 residues. Trimming removed 10 bases from V and 2 bases from J, with 11 bases in between. Germline CDR1 is SNHLY and CDR2 is FYNNEI. CDR3 sequence reads: CATRWLNTGELFF. CDR3 DNA: TGTGCCACTCGTTGGTTAAACACCGGGGAGCTGTTTTTT. Variable domain in full (rest from reference TRBV2 and TRBJ2-2): EPEVTQTPSHQVTQMGQEVILRCVPISNHLYFYWYRQILGQKVEFLVSFYNNEISEKSEIFDDQFSVERPDGSNFTLKIRSTKLEDSAMYFCATRWLNTGELFFGEGSRLTVL.

The chain couples TRBV7-8 to TRBJ2-7; D may be TRBD1 (5 bases). Germline CDR1 reads SGHVS; CDR2 reads FQNEAQ. CDR3 length equals 15 residues. V was trimmed by 3 bases and J by 4 bases, leaving 16 bases between them. The CDR3 is CASSFAPLKGYEQYF. The CDR3 DNA is TGTGCCAGCAGCTTCGCCCCCCTTAAGGGGTACGAGCAGTACTTC.

This chain uses TRBV3-1 (or the pseudogene TRBV3-2) with TRBJ2-3, with 8 nucleotides matching TRBD2. V trimming: 5 bases; J trimming: 4 bases; junction bases outside the gene matches: 14. Per germline, CDR1 LGHDT and CDR2 YNNKEL (reference sequence). The CDR3 runs to 17 residues. CDR3 sequence: CASSFLGVAGYSDTQYF. In DNA, the CDR3 is TGTGCCAGCAGCTTTTTAGGGGTAGCGGGATATTCAGATACGCAGTATTTT.

The J gene is TRBJ1-5, the V gene TRBV5-1; no firm D call. The V and J ends lost 3 bases and 2 bases respectively, with 12 bases between them. The CDR3 has 15 amino acids. Germline values: CDR1 SGHRS, CDR2 YFSETQ. CDR3 DNA sequence: TGCGCCAGCAGCTCCCAAGGCGGAGGCAATCAGCCCCAGCATTTT. Its protein is CASSSQGGGNQPQHF.

The rearrangement joins TRBV7-9 to TRBJ2-3; D unresolved. The germline V and J ends were trimmed by 1 base and 2 bases, with 13 bases remaining between them. The CDR3 consists of 16 residues. Germline V gives CDR1 SEHNR, CDR2 FQNEAQ (reference sequence). The CDR3, as DNA: TGTGCCAGCAGCTTAGATGCCTACCGTGCCACAGATACGCAGTATTTT. This translates into CASSLDAYRATDTQYF.

The chain combines TRBV19 with TRBJ2-1; 8 positions agree with TRBD1. The V gene end was trimmed by 6 bases and the J gene end by 8 bases; junction bases not matched to a gene: 12. The length of the CDR3 is 15 residues. Germline CDR1 LNHDA, CDR2 SQIVND (reference sequence). CDR3 amino acids: CASSRDRGQTDEQFF. CDR3 DNA sequence: TGTGCCAGTAGCCGTGACAGGGGCCAGACGGATGAGCAGTTCTTC.

The chain employs TRBV5-1 and TRBJ2-5; 9 bases fit TRBD1. Germline V lookup: CDR1 SGHRS, CDR2 YFSETQ. The V gene end was trimmed by 4 bases and the J gene end by 6 bases; junction bases not matched to a gene: 7. CDR3 length: 14 residues. This CDR3 reads CASSVGTGRQTQYF. CDR3 nucleotides: TGCGCCAGCAGCGTGGGGACAGGGAGGCAGACCCAGTACTTC. Variable domain in full (rest from reference TRBV5-1 and TRBJ2-5): KAGVTQTPRYLIKTRGQQVTLSCSPISGHRSVSWYQQTPGQGLQFLFEYFSETQRNKGNFPGRFSGRQFSNSRSEMNVSTLELGDSALYLCASSVGTGRQTQYFGPGTRLLVL.

This clone was seen a few times. The chain joins TRBV14 to TRBJ2-3, with 7 bases fitting TRBD2. J lost 5 bases, V lost 1 base, and 0 bases had no gene match. Germline V gene sequence: CDR1 SGHDN, CDR2 FVKESK. This CDR3 comprises 13 residues. In nucleotides, the CDR3 is TGTGCCAGCAGCCAAGGCGGGAGAGATACGCAGTATTTT. This codes for CASSQGGRDTQYF.

V usage is TRBV5-1 and J usage is TRBJ2-7; 10 nucleotides line up with TRBD1. This CDR3 comprises 15 residues. J was trimmed by 5 bases and V by 1 base; bases with no gene match: 6. Looked up from germline, CDR1 is SGHRS and CDR2 is YFSETQ. The DNA of the CDR3 is TGCGCCAGCAGCTTGCCCGGGACAGGGGCCGACGAGCAGTACTTC. Protein product: CASSLPGTGADEQYF.

The rearrangement joins TRBV12-3 or TRBV12-4 to TRBJ2-7; no firm D call. This CDR3 has 13 amino acids. V gave up 3 bases and J gave up 4 bases, with 10 bases separating them. The CDR3 loop is CASSFGSIYEQYF. CDR3 nucleotide sequence: TGTGCCAGCAGTTTTGGGTCCATTTACGAGCAGTACTTC.

This sequence joins TRBV4-2 and TRBJ2-2; TRBD2 agrees at 8 bases. Per germline, CDR1 LGHNA and CDR2 YNFKEQ. The CDR3 has 18 amino acids. V was clipped by 5 bases and J by 6 bases; unmatched bases: 17. The CDR3 DNA reads TGTGCCAGCAGCTCAGCGGGAGAATTTGGGGTTTTGGCCGGGGAGCTGTTTTTT. Encoded protein: CASSSAGEFGVLAGELFF.

V usage is TRBV11-3 and J usage is TRBJ2-1, with D maybe TRBD1 (5 bases). This CDR3 contains 16 residues. The V end was cut by 1 base, the J end by 2 bases, with 12 bases between. The germline V gene has CDR1 SGHNT and CDR2 YENEEA. The CDR3 DNA sequence: TGTGCCAGCAGCTTAGCCTTTAGGGGCGCCTACAATGAGCAGTTCTTC. Translating gives CASSLAFRGAYNEQFF.

The chain combines TRBV2 with TRBJ2-6; no definite D call. CDR3 length: 15 residues. The V end was cut by 2 bases, the J end by 1 base, with 6 bases between. Germline-derived CDR1 and CDR2 are SNHLY and FYNNEI. The CDR3 bases are TGTGCCAGCAGTGAAAGCAGATCTGGGGCCAACGTCCTGACTTTC. The encoded protein is CASSESRSGANVLTF.

This chain connects TRBV3-1 (or the pseudogene TRBV3-2) to TRBJ2-1, with a tentative D call TRBD2 (6 bases). V lost 4 bases and J 0 bases, leaving 10 bases between the germline ends. This CDR3 region has 15 residues. Germline V lookup: CDR1 LGHDT, CDR2 YNNKEL (reference sequence). CDR3 protein: CASSPSALSYNEQFF. CDR3 in DNA: TGTGCCAGCAGCCCTAGCGCACTCTCCTACAATGAGCAGTTCTTC.

This clone occurred once. This CDR3 reads CASSKTGGTYNEQFF. The CDR3 DNA reads TGTGCCAGCAGTAAGACAGGGGGCACCTACAATGAGCAGTTCTTC. This rearrangement joins TRBV6-5 to TRBJ2-1; 10 bases are a match to TRBD1. The CDR3 length is 15 residues. The germline V gene encodes CDR1 MNHEY and CDR2 SVGAGI. V dropped 5 bases and J dropped 2; count of bases not matched to a gene: 3.

The V call is TRBV13, the J call TRBJ2-1; D assignment may be TRBD1 or TRBD2 (5 bases each). CDR3 length equals 12 residues. V lost 4 bases, J lost 7 bases, and 8 bases lay in between. CDR1 and CDR2 from the germline V gene are PRHDT and FYEKMQ (reference sequence). The CDR3 DNA reads as TGTGCCAGCAGCTGGGGCGGGAATGAGCAGTTCTTC. Its translation: CASSWGGNEQFF. Together with reference TRBV13 and TRBJ2-1, the CDR3 gives the full variable domain: AAGVIQSPRHLIKEKRETATLKCYPIPRHDTVYWYQQGPGQDPQFLISFYEKMQSDKGSIPDRFSAQQFSDYHSELNMSSLELGDSALYFCASSWGGNEQFFGPGTRLTVL.

This chain links TRBV5-1 with TRBJ2-6, with 7 nucleotides matching TRBD1. The CDR3 runs 17 residues. Trimming at V came to 5 bases and at J to 0 bases, leaving 8 bases not matched to a gene. Germline CDR1 reads SGHRS; CDR2 reads YFSETQ. CDR3 nucleotides: TGCGCCAGCAGAGACAGGGTGAGCTACTCTGGGGCCAACGTCCTGACTTTC. It specifies CASRDRVSYSGANVLTF.

V usage is TRBV10-3 and J usage is TRBJ2-1, with 9 bases matching TRBD2. Germline values: CDR1 ENHRY, CDR2 SYGVKD. J gave up 10 bases and V 3 bases, and 7 bases lay outside the gene matches. CDR3 length: 14 amino acids. The DNA of the CDR3 is TGTGCCATCAGTGACTCAGCGGGAGGTGGGGAGCAGTTCTTC. Translating gives CAISDSAGGGEQFF.

This clone was seen a few times. The rearrangement joins TRBV5-1 to TRBJ1-5; perhaps TRBD1 as D (6 bases). This CDR3 comprises 13 residues. V shed 4 bases and J shed 7 bases, with 12 bases lying between them. Germline loops: CDR1 SGHRS, CDR2 YFSETQ. The CDR3 reads CASSPGGGQPQHF. CDR3 sequence (DNA): TGCGCCAGCAGCCCTGGGGGGGGCCAGCCCCAGCATTTT.

The chain links TRBV4-1 to TRBJ2-1, with 7 bases identical to TRBD1. This CDR3 contains 17 residues. J was trimmed by 7 bases and V by 0 bases; bases with no gene match: 12. The germline V gene encodes CDR1 MGHRA and CDR2 YSYEKL. As DNA, the CDR3 is TGCGCCAGCAGCCAAGATGAAGGACAGGCTATCCGGAATGAGCAGTTCTTC. As protein: CASSQDEGQAIRNEQFF.

The chain joins TRBV6-5 to TRBJ2-7, with D possibly TRBD2 on 6 matching bases. The V gene lost 2 bases and the J gene lost 4 bases, with 18 bases spanning the gap. CDR3 length: 16 residues. CDR1 is MNHEY, CDR2 SVGAGI, per germline. DNA for the CDR3: TGTGCCAGCAGTTACGGACGGGAGCCCGACCAGTACGAGCAGTACTTC. Amino acid sequence: CASSYGREPDQYEQYF.

This clone occurred once. This chain joins TRBV7-2 and TRBJ1-1, with TRBD1 matching 7 bases. Germline V gives CDR1 SGHTA, CDR2 FQGNSA. V lost 2 bases, J lost 0 bases, and 3 bases stayed unmatched. The CDR3 totals 15 residues. The CDR3: CASSLKQGMNTEAFF. The DNA for the CDR3 is TGTGCCAGCAGCTTAAAACAGGGGATGAACACTGAAGCTTTCTTT.

This clone appeared a single time. The rearrangement uses TRBV6-6 and TRBJ1-5; D is undetermined. Germline loops: CDR1 MNHNY, CDR2 SVGAGI (reference sequence). V was shortened by 7 bases and J by 2 bases, with 9 bases between the two germline ends. The CDR3 loop spans 13 amino acids. The CDR3 region is CASMVEGNQPQHF. CDR3 in DNA: TGTGCCAGCATGGTGGAAGGCAATCAGCCCCAGCATTTT.

The rearrangement uses TRBV5-4 and TRBJ1-4; D is perhaps TRBD1 (6 bases). The germline V and J ends were trimmed by 4 bases and 6 bases, with 16 bases remaining between them. Germline V lookup: CDR1 SGHNT, CDR2 YYREEE (reference sequence). The CDR3 has 15 amino acids. The CDR3 is CASSPTGAGDEKLFF. CDR3 sequence (DNA): TGTGCCAGCAGCCCCACGGGGGCTGGCGATGAAAAACTGTTTTTT.

This chain uses TRBV5-1 with TRBJ1-6; D is possibly TRBD1 (6 bases). CDR1 SGHRS and CDR2 YFSETQ come from the germline V gene. Trimming shortened V by 0 bases and J by 11 bases, and 9 bases separated the two germline ends. The CDR3 has 13 residues. The DNA of the CDR3 is TGCGCCAGCAGCTTGGGGTACAGGGCACCCCTCCACTTT. The encoded protein is CASSLGYRAPLHF.

This clone appeared a single time. This rearrangement joins TRBV5-4 to TRBJ2-2, with TRBD2 matching 12 bases. CDR1 and CDR2 from the germline V gene are SGHNT and YYREEE (reference sequence). This CDR3 contains 16 residues. V shed 4 bases and J 4 bases; nucleotides not matched to a gene: 5. The CDR3 spells CASSPGLAGITGELFF. CDR3 nucleotides: TGTGCCAGCAGCCCAGGACTAGCGGGAATCACCGGGGAGCTGTTTTTT.

J is TRBJ2-3 and V is TRBV11-3, with D unresolved. CDR3 length equals 14 residues. V lost 2 bases and J lost 5, with 11 bases in between. Germline CDR1 is SGHNT and CDR2 is YENEEA. The CDR3 sequence is CASSLSGYEDTQYF. The CDR3 bases are TGTGCCAGCAGCTTATCTGGCTACGAAGATACGCAGTATTTT. The complete variable domain, with remaining parts taken from reference TRBV11-3 and TRBJ2-3, reads EAGVVQSPRYKIIEKKQPVAFWCNPISGHNTLYWYLQNLGQGPELLIRYENEEAVDDSQLPKDRFSAERLKGVDSTLKIQPAELGDSAVYLCASSLSGYEDTQYFGPGTRLTVL.

The V call is TRBV7-9, the J call TRBJ1-1; 10 nucleotides align to TRBD1. The CDR3 is 15 residues long. V lost 5 bases to trimming and J lost 6 bases; unmatched junction nucleotides: 9. The germline gives CDR1 SEHNR, CDR2 FQNEAQ (reference sequence). The CDR3 bases are TGTGCCAGCAGCCGACGACAGGGGGCGATGTCTGAAGCTTTCTTT. Translating gives CASSRRQGAMSEAFF. Supplemented by reference TRBV7-9 and TRBJ1-1, the full variable domain reads DTGVSQNPRHKITKRGQNVTFRCDPISEHNRLYWYRQTLGQGPEFLTYFQNEAQLEKSRLLSDRFSAERPKGSFSTLEIQRTEQGDSAMYLCASSRRQGAMSEAFFGQGTRLTVV.